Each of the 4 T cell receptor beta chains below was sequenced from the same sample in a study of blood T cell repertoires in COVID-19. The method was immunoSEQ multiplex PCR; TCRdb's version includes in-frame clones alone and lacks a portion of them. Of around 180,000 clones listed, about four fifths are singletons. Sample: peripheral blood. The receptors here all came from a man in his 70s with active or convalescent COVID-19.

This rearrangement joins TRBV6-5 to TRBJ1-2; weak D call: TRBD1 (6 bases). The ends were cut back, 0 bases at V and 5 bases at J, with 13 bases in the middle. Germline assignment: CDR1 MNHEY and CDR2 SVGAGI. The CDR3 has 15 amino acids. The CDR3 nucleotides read TGTGCCAGCAGTTACTCGATTAGTACAGGGTATGGCTACACCTTC. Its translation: CASSYSISTGYGYTF.

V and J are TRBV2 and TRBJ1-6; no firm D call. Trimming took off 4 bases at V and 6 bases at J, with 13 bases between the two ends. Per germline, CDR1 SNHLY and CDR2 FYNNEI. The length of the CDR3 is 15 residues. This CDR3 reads CASSAGYSGNSPLHF. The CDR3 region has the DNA TGTGCCAGCAGTGCGGGTTACTCCGGTAATTCACCCCTCCACTTT. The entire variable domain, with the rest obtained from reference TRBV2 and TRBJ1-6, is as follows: EPEVTQTPSHQVTQMGQEVILRCVPISNHLYFYWYRQILGQKVEFLVSFYNNEISEKSEIFDDQFSVERPDGSNFTLKIRSTKLEDSAMYFCASSAGYSGNSPLHFGNGTRLTVT.

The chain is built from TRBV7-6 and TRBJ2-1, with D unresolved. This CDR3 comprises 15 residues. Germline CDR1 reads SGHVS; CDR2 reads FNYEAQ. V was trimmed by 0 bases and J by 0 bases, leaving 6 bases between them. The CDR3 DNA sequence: TGTGCCAGCAGCTTAGCGCCCGGCTCCTACAATGAGCAGTTCTTC. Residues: CASSLAPGSYNEQFF.

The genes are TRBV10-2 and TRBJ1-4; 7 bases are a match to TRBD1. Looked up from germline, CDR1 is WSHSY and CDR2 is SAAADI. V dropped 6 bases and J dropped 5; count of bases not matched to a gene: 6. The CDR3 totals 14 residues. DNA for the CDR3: TGCGCCAGCAGCCGGGACAGCAAGAATGAAAAACTGTTTTTT. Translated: CASSRDSKNEKLFF.